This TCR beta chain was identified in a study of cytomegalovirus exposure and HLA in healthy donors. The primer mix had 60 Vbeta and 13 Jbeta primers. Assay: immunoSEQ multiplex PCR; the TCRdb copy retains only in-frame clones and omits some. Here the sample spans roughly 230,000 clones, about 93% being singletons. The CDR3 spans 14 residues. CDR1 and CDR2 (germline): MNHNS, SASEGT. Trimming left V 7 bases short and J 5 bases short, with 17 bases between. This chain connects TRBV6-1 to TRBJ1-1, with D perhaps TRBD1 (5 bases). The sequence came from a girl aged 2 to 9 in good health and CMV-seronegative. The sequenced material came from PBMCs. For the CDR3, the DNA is TGTGCCAGCACCCAAAAAAGGGGTTGGACTGAAGCTTTCTTT. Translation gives CASTQKRGWTEAFF.